Presented here are 26 T cell receptor beta chains from one specimen sequenced in a study of cytomegalovirus exposure and HLA in healthy donors. PCR involved 60 Vbeta and 13 Jbeta primers. Profiled with immunoSEQ multiplex PCR; TCRdb holds only in-frame clones, not every one. This table holds approximately 190,000 clones, approximately 84% found once. Sample: PBMCs. Receptor source: a woman aged 45-60 years in good health and CMV-seropositive.

V gene TRBV28 combines with J gene TRBJ2-5, with a weak D call TRBD1 (7 bases). The CDR3 runs 14 residues. V was pared by 7 bases and J by 2 bases, with 14 bases between. Germline values: CDR1 MDHEN, CDR2 SYDVKM. For the CDR3, the DNA is TGTGCCAGCACACTGGGGGGACAGCAAGAGACCCAGTACTTC. Encoded protein: CASTLGGQQETQYF.

A note on this clone: In the same sample, other DNA sequences code for this CDR3. This chain connects TRBV9 to TRBJ2-3, with D perhaps TRBD2 (6 bases). CDR1 is SGDLS and CDR2 is YYNGEE in the germline V gene. This CDR3 is 15 amino acids long. V lost 1 base and J lost 1, with 10 bases in between. The chain's CDR3 is CASSVLGGGTDTQYF. The CDR3 nucleotides read TGTGCCAGCAGCGTATTGGGCGGGGGCACAGATACGCAGTATTTT.

V gene TRBV4-3 combines with J gene TRBJ2-5; perhaps TRBD1 as D (5 bases). The DNA end is a closer match to TRBJ2-7, so the J assignment may be wrong. This CDR3 has 15 residues. The V gene's germline CDR1 is LGHNA and CDR2 YSLEER. CDR3 nucleotide sequence: TGCGCCAGCAGCCAAGCAAGGGGTTCCGGCTACGAGCAGTACTTC. Its translation is CASSQARGSGYEQYF.

This chain connects TRBV28 to TRBJ1-2; 10 positions agree with TRBD1. The CDR3 sequence is 14 residues long. Germline CDR1 is MDHEN and CDR2 is SYDVKM. V shed 5 bases and J 6 bases; nucleotides not matched to a gene: 6. CDR3 sequence: CASSPRTGGHGYTF. CDR3 in DNA: TGTGCCAGCAGTCCTCGGACAGGGGGACATGGCTACACCTTC.

The chain has TRBV10-2 and TRBJ2-3; 9 positions match TRBD2. Per the germline V gene, CDR1 is WSHSY and CDR2 is SAAADI. The CDR3 is 17 amino acids. V lost 0 bases, J lost 2 bases, and 6 bases stayed unmatched. Written as DNA, the CDR3 is TGCGCCAGCAGTGAGTCGGCGGGGGGGCCCCCCACAGATACGCAGTATTTT. This translates into CASSESAGGPPTDTQYF.

The chain recombines TRBV4-2 with TRBJ1-6; a possible D gene is TRBD1 (6 bases). The CDR3 runs 15 residues. CDR1 and CDR2 from the germline V gene are LGHNA and YNFKEQ. V gave up 7 bases and J gave up 6 bases, with 16 bases separating them. The CDR3 DNA reads TGTGCCAGCAAGCCAACGGGACAAAGTAATTCACCCCTCCACTTT. Translation gives CASKPTGQSNSPLHF.

This chain joins TRBV7-2 and TRBJ2-3, with 7 bases that match TRBD2. J was trimmed by 3 bases and V by 5 bases; bases with no gene match: 5. The CDR3 has 14 amino acids. CDR1 and CDR2 from the germline V gene are SGHTA and FQGNSA. CDR3 residues: CASSTLLATDTQYF. The CDR3 DNA reads as TGTGCCAGCAGCACACTACTAGCGACAGATACGCAGTATTTT.

This chain uses TRBV5-1 with TRBJ1-1; D gene unclear. V dropped 6 bases and J dropped 0 bases, with 12 bases sitting between them. The CDR3 loop spans 14 amino acids. The germline V gene encodes CDR1 SGHRS and CDR2 YFSETQ. The CDR3 DNA reads TGCGCCAGCACCGCCGAGATTATGAACACTGAAGCTTTCTTT. As protein: CASTAEIMNTEAFF.

This clone occurred a few times. The CDR3 sequence: CASSLGGGPNSPLHF. DNA of the CDR3: TGTGCCAGCAGCCTCGGCGGGGGTCCCAATTCACCCCTCCACTTT. The chain uses TRBV7-9 and TRBJ1-6, with D maybe TRBD1 (5 bases). The V end lost 5 bases, the J end lost 7 bases, and 15 bases lay between the germline ends. Germline V gives CDR1 SEHNR, CDR2 FQNEAQ (reference sequence). The CDR3 loop spans 15 amino acids.

CDR3 coding DNA: TGCGCCAGCAGCCAAGCCCCACCTGACAGGGCGAGCTTCACAGATACGCAGTATTTT. Protein sequence: CASSQAPPDRASFTDTQYF. This sequence joins TRBV4-1 and TRBJ2-3, with 7 bases fitting TRBD1. The V gene end was trimmed by 1 base and the J gene end by 2 bases; junction bases not matched to a gene: 15. The germline gives CDR1 MGHRA, CDR2 YSYEKL. The length of the CDR3 is 19 residues.

The chain couples TRBV7-2 to TRBJ2-3; 11 nucleotides line up with TRBD2. V trimming: 5 bases; J trimming: 7 bases; junction bases outside the gene matches: 11. The CDR3 has 16 amino acids. Germline V lookup: CDR1 SGHTA, CDR2 FQGNSA. For the CDR3, the DNA is TGTGCCAGCAGCCTCCTCTTAGCGGGGGGGACCCATACGCAGTATTTT. Protein sequence: CASSLLLAGGTHTQYF.

In the case of this clone: Other DNA sequences from this sample encode an identical CDR3 as well. The gene calls are TRBV7-9 and TRBJ1-1; tentatively, D is TRBD1 (6 bases). The V gene's germline CDR1 is SEHNR and CDR2 FQNEAQ (reference sequence). The length of the CDR3 is 14 residues. Trimming shortened V by 5 bases and J by 0 bases, and 10 bases separated the two germline ends. The CDR3 loop is CASSPGQLNTEAFF. Here the CDR3 DNA reads TGTGCCAGCAGCCCGGGACAATTGAACACTGAAGCTTTCTTT.

The rearrangement links TRBV6-1 to TRBJ2-1; 10 nucleotides align to TRBD1. The trim removed 7 bases at V and 9 bases at J, leaving 12 bases unmatched. Germline V gene lookup returns CDR1 MNHNS and CDR2 SASEGT. This CDR3 spans 15 amino acids. In nucleotides, the CDR3 is TGTGCCAGCACCCACGGGACAGGGGTAATAAGTGAGCAGTTCTTC. The encoded protein is CASTHGTGVISEQFF.

The chain has TRBV29-1 and TRBJ2-3; no clear D. The V and J ends lost 8 bases and 3 bases respectively, with 6 bases between them. The length of the CDR3 is 10 residues. Per germline, CDR1 SQVTM and CDR2 ANQGSEA. CDR3 in DNA: TGCAGCACCTATACAGATACGCAGTATTTT. Encoded protein: CSTYTDTQYF.

V gene TRBV18 combines with J gene TRBJ2-7, with 10 bases identical to TRBD1. After removal of 3 bases from V and 12 bases from J, the junction contained 5 bases not matched to a gene. This CDR3 region has 12 residues. Germline V gene lookup returns CDR1 KGHSH and CDR2 LQKENI. The CDR3 here is CASSPRTGGMYF. CDR3 coding DNA: TGTGCCAGCTCACCGCGGACAGGGGGAATGTACTTC.

This chain connects TRBV7-9 to TRBJ2-1, with 9 bases aligning to TRBD1. The V gene end was trimmed by 2 bases and the J gene end by 5 bases; junction bases not matched to a gene: 1. CDR1 and CDR2 (germline): SEHNR, FQNEAQ (reference sequence). The CDR3 consists of 14 residues. The CDR3 here is CASSLRTGDNEQFF. DNA for the CDR3: TGTGCCAGCAGCTTAAGGACAGGGGACAATGAGCAGTTCTTC.

This clone was seen more than once but under ten times. The chain has TRBV5-1 and TRBJ1-6, with 7 positions matching TRBD1. Trimming cost V 5 bases and J 0 bases; bases outside gene matches: 8. The germline CDR1 and CDR2 sequences are SGHRS and YFSETQ. This CDR3 has 17 residues. DNA of the CDR3: TGCGCCAGCAGAAGGGACAGCGGGAGCTCCTATAATTCACCCCTCCACTTT. As protein: CASRRDSGSSYNSPLHF.

The chain couples TRBV5-1 to TRBJ2-7; tentative D call: TRBD1 (5 bases). This CDR3 comprises 16 residues. V lost 2 bases and J lost 0, with 15 bases in between. CDR1 and CDR2 from the germline V gene are SGHRS and YFSETQ. The CDR3 DNA reads TGCGCCAGCAGCTTACATGCCGACAGTGCCTCCTACGAGCAGTACTTC. Protein product: CASSLHADSASYEQYF.

The rearrangement links TRBV9 to TRBJ2-2; 7 bases are shared with TRBD1. The germline V gene has CDR1 SGDLS and CDR2 YYNGEE. Trimming took 3 bases from V and 4 from J; bases not matched to a gene: 6. The CDR3 loop spans 15 amino acids. The CDR3 is CASSAGDRSTGELFF. The CDR3 DNA reads TGTGCCAGCAGCGCAGGGGACAGATCCACCGGGGAGCTGTTTTTT. Full variable domain (remainder filled in from reference TRBV9 and TRBJ2-2): DSGVTQTPKHLITATGQRVTLRCSPRSGDLSVYWYQQSLDQGLQFLIQYYNGEERAKGNILERFSAQQFPDLHSELNLSSLELGDSALYFCASSAGDRSTGELFFGEGSRLTVL.

The V call is TRBV28, the J call TRBJ1-6, with D unclear. CDR1 and CDR2 (germline): MDHEN, SYDVKM. The CDR3 has 16 residues. V shed 6 bases and J shed 10 bases, with 22 bases lying between them. The CDR3 sequence is CASSSTPGNMKSPLHF. DNA for the CDR3: TGTGCCAGCAGCTCAACCCCGGGAAACATGAAGTCACCCCTCCACTTT.

The J gene is TRBJ1-1, the V gene TRBV7-2; the D gene is possibly TRBD1 (6 bases). The CDR3 has 16 amino acids. Germline CDR1 reads SGHTA; CDR2 reads FQGNSA. V gave up 1 base and J gave up 7 bases, with 19 bases separating them. In DNA, the CDR3 is TGTGCCAGCAGCTTAGGAGGGCGGGGGCTACAAGGTGAAGCTTTCTTT. Protein product: CASSLGGRGLQGEAFF.

V usage is TRBV5-1 and J usage is TRBJ1-1, with a possible D match to TRBD1 (6 bases). The V gene's germline CDR1 is SGHRS and CDR2 YFSETQ. V was trimmed by 4 bases and J by 8 bases, leaving 18 bases between them. This CDR3 contains 14 residues. The CDR3 nucleotides read TGCGCCAGCAGCGGAGGAGACAGGCAGAGGGAAGCTTTCTTT. This gives the protein CASSGGDRQREAFF.

For this clone: Other DNA sequences in the sample encode the same CDR3. The V and J genes are TRBV5-1 and TRBJ2-3; D perhaps matches TRBD2 (7 bases). Germline V gene data show CDR1 as SGHRS and CDR2 as YFSETQ. The CDR3 is 16 amino acids. Trimming shortened V by 0 bases and J by 5 bases, and 16 bases separated the two germline ends. The CDR3 loop is CASSLEMRGPGDTQYF. In DNA, the CDR3 is TGCGCCAGCAGCTTGGAGATGCGGGGGCCGGGAGATACGCAGTATTTT.

This chain connects TRBV29-1 to TRBJ1-4, with D possibly TRBD1 on 5 matching bases. The CDR3 is 14 residues long. Germline V gene sequence: CDR1 SQVTM, CDR2 ANQGSEA. The V end was cut by 7 bases, the J end by 7 bases, with 19 bases between. In nucleotides, the CDR3 is TGCAGCGCTCAGCCGGGACTCGAGGCTGAAAAACTGTTTTTT. Translated: CSAQPGLEAEKLFF.

The chain is built from TRBV6-1 and TRBJ2-7; TRBD1 matches at 7 bases. The ends lost 7 bases at V and 3 bases at J; junction bases unmatched: 3. Per the germline V gene, CDR1 is MNHNS and CDR2 is SASEGT. The CDR3 totals 12 residues. The CDR3, as DNA: TGTGCCAGCAATTACAGGGGCTACGAGCAGTACTTC. Amino acids: CASNYRGYEQYF.

A remark on this clone: The junction departs from germline at one end; a sequencing error may be responsible. This sequence joins TRBV6-6 and TRBJ2-1, with 14 bases lining up with TRBD2. Germline V gene sequence: CDR1 MNHNY, CDR2 SVGAGI (reference sequence). The CDR3 covers 14 residues. The CDR3, as DNA: TGTGCCATCAGTGGGACTAGCGGGGGCAATGAGCAGTTCTTC. It codes for CAISGTSGGNEQFF.